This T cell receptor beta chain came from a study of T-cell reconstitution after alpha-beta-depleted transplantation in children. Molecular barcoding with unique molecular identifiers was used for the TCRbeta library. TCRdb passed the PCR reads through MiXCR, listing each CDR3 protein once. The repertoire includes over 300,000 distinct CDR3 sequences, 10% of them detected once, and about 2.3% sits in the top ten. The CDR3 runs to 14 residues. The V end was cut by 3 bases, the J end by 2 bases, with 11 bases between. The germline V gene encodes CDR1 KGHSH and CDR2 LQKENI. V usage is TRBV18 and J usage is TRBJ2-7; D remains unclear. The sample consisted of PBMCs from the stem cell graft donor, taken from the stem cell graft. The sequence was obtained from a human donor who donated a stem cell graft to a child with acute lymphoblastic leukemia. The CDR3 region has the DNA TGTGCCAGCTCACCTCCGGGCTTCCCCTACGAGCAGTACTTC. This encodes CASSPPGFPYEQYF. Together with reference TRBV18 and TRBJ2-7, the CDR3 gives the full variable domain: NAGVMQNPRHLVRRRGQEARLRCSPMKGHSHVYWYRQLPEEGLKFMVYLQKENIIDESGMPKERFSAEFPKEGPSILRIQQVVRGDSAAYFCASSPPGFPYEQYFGPGTRLTVT.